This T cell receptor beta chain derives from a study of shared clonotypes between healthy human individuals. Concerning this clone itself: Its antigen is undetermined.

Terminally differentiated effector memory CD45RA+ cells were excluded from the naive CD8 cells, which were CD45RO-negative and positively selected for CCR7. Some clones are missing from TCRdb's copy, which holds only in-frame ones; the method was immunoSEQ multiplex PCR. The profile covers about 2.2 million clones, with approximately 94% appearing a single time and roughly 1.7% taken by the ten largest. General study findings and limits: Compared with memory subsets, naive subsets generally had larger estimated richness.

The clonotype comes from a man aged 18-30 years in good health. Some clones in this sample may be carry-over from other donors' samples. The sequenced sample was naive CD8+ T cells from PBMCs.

CDR3 in DNA: TGTGCCAGTAAGAGCGGGAGGGGCGGCAACGAGCAGTACTTC. The encoded protein is CASKSGRGGNEQYF. This chain uses TRBV28 with TRBJ2-7; TRBD2 matches 10 bases. V was clipped by 9 bases and J by 5 bases; unmatched bases: 10. Germline CDR1 MDHEN, CDR2 SYDVKM. This CDR3 is built from 14 residues.